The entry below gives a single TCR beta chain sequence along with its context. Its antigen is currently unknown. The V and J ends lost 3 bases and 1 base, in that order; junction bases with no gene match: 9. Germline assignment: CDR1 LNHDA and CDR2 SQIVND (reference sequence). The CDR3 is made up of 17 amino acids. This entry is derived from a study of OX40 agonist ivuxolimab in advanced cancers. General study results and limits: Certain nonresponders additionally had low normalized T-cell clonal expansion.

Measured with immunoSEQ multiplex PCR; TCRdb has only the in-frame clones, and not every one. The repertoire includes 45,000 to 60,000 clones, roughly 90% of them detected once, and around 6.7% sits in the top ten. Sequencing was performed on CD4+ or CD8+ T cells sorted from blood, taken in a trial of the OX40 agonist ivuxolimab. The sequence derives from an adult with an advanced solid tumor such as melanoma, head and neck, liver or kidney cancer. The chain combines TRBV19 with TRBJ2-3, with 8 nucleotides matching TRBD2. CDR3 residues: CASSIWGGGPGTDTQYF. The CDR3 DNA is TGTGCCAGTAGTATCTGGGGCGGGGGGCCTGGCACAGATACGCAGTATTTT.